These 18 T cell receptor beta chains originate from one sample sequenced in a study of blood T cell repertoires in COVID-19. TCRdb's copy holds only in-frame clones and misses some; the assay was immunoSEQ multiplex PCR. The sample yields 100,000 to 150,000 clones, 70% to 85% seen once. The sequenced material came from peripheral blood. The receptors come from a woman of 80 years or more with acute or convalescent COVID-19.

V and J are TRBV19 and TRBJ2-1; 14 nucleotides agree with TRBD2. V lost 4 bases to trimming and J lost 5 bases; unmatched junction nucleotides: 4. The CDR3 consists of 16 residues. CDR1 LNHDA and CDR2 SQIVND come from the germline V gene (reference sequence). The CDR3 spells CASSRWTSGGNNEQFF. CDR3 in DNA: TGTGCCAGTAGTAGATGGACTAGCGGGGGGAACAATGAGCAGTTCTTC.

The rearrangement uses TRBV3-1 (or the pseudogene TRBV3-2) and TRBJ2-1, with TRBD2 identical over 8 bases. From germline, CDR1 is LGHDT and CDR2 YNNKEL (reference sequence). The CDR3 is made up of 15 amino acids. J was trimmed by 6 bases and V by 4 bases; bases with no gene match: 8. CDR3 bases: TGTGCCAGCAGCCCCCCGGGACTAGGTTTCAATGAGCAGTTCTTC. The encoded protein is CASSPPGLGFNEQFF.

The rearrangement joins TRBV4-3 to TRBJ2-7, with 10 bases that match TRBD2. Germline trimming cut 3 bases from V and 6 bases from J; bases unmatched to any gene: 20. Germline V gives CDR1 LGHNA, CDR2 YSLEER. This CDR3 contains 19 residues. This CDR3 reads CASSHGFTPRASGSGEQYF. In nucleotides, the CDR3 is TGCGCCAGCAGCCACGGATTCACCCCCCGGGCTAGCGGGAGCGGCGAGCAGTACTTC.

The J gene is TRBJ2-1, the V gene TRBV7-2; 11 bases fit TRBD2. From germline, CDR1 is SGHTA and CDR2 FQGNSA. With V trimmed by 0 bases and J by 7 bases, 2 bases remained unmatched. The CDR3 has 15 residues. The CDR3 bases are TGTGCCAGCAGCTTAGCCCCTAGCGGGAGGAATGAGCAGTTCTTC. This sequence encodes CASSLAPSGRNEQFF.

The chain employs TRBV25-1 and TRBJ2-5, with 7 nucleotides matching TRBD2. Germline loops: CDR1 MGHDK, CDR2 SYGVNS. Unmatched junction bases numbered 3, after V lost 3 bases and J lost 2 bases. This CDR3 comprises 14 residues. The CDR3 is CASSDLSGQETQYF. In DNA, the CDR3 is TGTGCCAGCAGTGACCTTAGCGGGCAAGAGACCCAGTACTTC.

V usage is TRBV19 and J usage is TRBJ1-1, with a possible D match to TRBD1 (6 bases). V was trimmed by 7 bases and J by 6 bases, leaving 15 bases between them. The CDR3 totals 13 residues. Germline loops: CDR1 LNHDA, CDR2 SQIVND (reference sequence). The CDR3 bases are TGTGCCAGTAAGAGGGCAGGGGCAGCTGAAGCTTTCTTT. Amino acid sequence: CASKRAGAAEAFF.

About this clone: Other DNA sequences within the sample encode an identical CDR3. This chain joins TRBV19 and TRBJ2-3, with unresolved D. Trimming left V 3 bases short and J 6 bases short, with 10 bases between. The CDR3 is made up of 13 amino acids. CDR1 LNHDA and CDR2 SQIVND come from the germline V gene (reference sequence). The CDR3 DNA reads as TGTGCCAGTAGTATCCTAGTCGAGGATACGCAGTATTTT. Protein sequence: CASSILVEDTQYF.

The chain couples TRBV18 to TRBJ1-5; D not resolved. This CDR3 contains 12 residues. Trimming left V 5 bases short and J 6 bases short, with 8 bases between. Germline assignment: CDR1 KGHSH and CDR2 LQKENI. The CDR3 protein is CASSTDVQPQHF. The CDR3, as DNA: TGTGCCAGCTCAACAGATGTTCAGCCCCAGCATTTT.

The chain has TRBV19 and TRBJ2-4, with 7 bases that match TRBD2. The germline V gene has CDR1 LNHDA and CDR2 SQIVND (reference sequence). Trimming at V came to 0 bases and at J to 6 bases, leaving 11 bases not matched to a gene. The CDR3 consists of 17 residues. CDR3 in amino acids: CASSIDVRGGLGNIQYF. In DNA form, the CDR3 reads TGTGCCAGTAGTATAGATGTGAGGGGAGGGTTGGGAAACATTCAGTACTTC.

The chain has TRBV15 and TRBJ2-7, with 7 bases fitting TRBD2. The CDR3 sequence is 15 residues long. V dropped 1 base and J dropped 6; count of bases not matched to a gene: 9. CDR1 LNHNV and CDR2 YYDKDF come from the germline V gene (reference sequence). The CDR3, as DNA: TGTGCCACCAGCAGAGGGGGGGAGGGAACCAGCGAGCAGTACTTC. As protein: CATSRGGEGTSEQYF.

The chain carries TRBV7-8 and TRBJ2-3; possible D gene TRBD1, 6 bases. CDR3 length: 16 residues. Germline V lookup: CDR1 SGHVS, CDR2 FQNEAQ. V lost 5 bases and J 3 bases, leaving 18 bases between the germline ends. CDR3 protein: CASSPGASLRTDTQYF. CDR3 DNA: TGTGCCAGCAGCCCAGGGGCTAGCTTAAGAACAGATACGCAGTATTTT.

The chain recombines TRBV25-1 with TRBJ2-7; 12 nucleotides line up with TRBD1. Germline V gives CDR1 MGHDK, CDR2 SYGVNS. After removal of 6 bases from V and 5 bases from J, the junction contained 14 bases not matched to a gene. CDR3 length: 17 amino acids. Written as DNA, the CDR3 is TGTGCCAGCAGCCCTTCACGGGGGACAGGGGGCTTCAACGAGCAGTACTTC. Translated: CASSPSRGTGGFNEQYF.

The chain recombines TRBV13 with TRBJ2-3; TRBD1 might be the D (5 bases). Germline V gene lookup returns CDR1 PRHDT and CDR2 FYEKMQ (reference sequence). The CDR3 is made up of 14 amino acids. Trimming took off 0 bases at V and 5 bases at J, with 9 bases between the two ends. DNA of the CDR3: TGTGCCAGCAGCTTAGGATCCAGGGAAGATACGCAGTATTTT. This codes for CASSLGSREDTQYF.

This chain connects TRBV18 to TRBJ1-3, with D maybe TRBD1 (6 bases). The CDR3 is 17 residues long. With 4 bases removed from V and 0 bases from J, the gap between germline ends came to 16 bases. The germline gives CDR1 KGHSH, CDR2 LQKENI. The CDR3 DNA is TGTGCCAGCTCACACGATGGACAGACCTTCTCTGGAAACACCATATATTTT. It encodes CASSHDGQTFSGNTIYF.

V and J are TRBV11-2 and TRBJ2-7; 9 bases map to TRBD2. Per germline, CDR1 SGHAT and CDR2 FQNNGV. This CDR3 is 16 amino acids long. Germline trimming cut 3 bases from V and 0 bases from J; bases unmatched to any gene: 6. The CDR3 sequence is CASSLTRGGSSYEQYF. The DNA of the CDR3 is TGTGCCAGCAGCTTGACGCGGGGGGGCAGCTCCTACGAGCAGTACTTC. The entire variable domain, with the rest obtained from reference TRBV11-2 and TRBJ2-7, is as follows: EAGVAQSPRYKIIEKRQSVAFWCNPISGHATLYWYQQILGQGPKLLIQFQNNGVVDDSQLPKDRFSAERLKGVDSTLKIQPAKLEDSAVYLCASSLTRGGSSYEQYFGPGTRLTVT.

This clone was observed a single time. The chain uses TRBV29-1 and TRBJ1-1, with 7 bases aligning to TRBD1. J was trimmed by 4 bases and V by 6 bases; bases with no gene match: 8. The CDR3 is 13 amino acids. Germline-derived CDR1 and CDR2 are SQVTM and ANQGSEA. CDR3 protein: CSVLTGLFTEAFF. CDR3 coding DNA: TGCAGCGTATTGACAGGGCTGTTCACTGAAGCTTTCTTT.

The chain uses TRBV19 and TRBJ1-5, with TRBD1 matching over 7 bases. The CDR3 has 16 residues. Germline V lookup: CDR1 LNHDA, CDR2 SQIVND (reference sequence). The V and J ends lost 6 bases and 1 base, in that order; junction bases with no gene match: 9. This CDR3 reads CASRRQGLLSNQPQHF. CDR3 bases: TGTGCCAGTAGAAGACAGGGACTTTTAAGCAATCAGCCCCAGCATTTT. The whole variable domain, filled in from reference TRBV19 and TRBJ1-5, reads DGGITQSPKYLFRKEGQNVTLSCEQNLNHDAMYWYRQDPGQGLRLIYYSQIVNDFQKGDIAEGYSVSREKKESFPLTVTSAQKNPTAFYLCASRRQGLLSNQPQHFGDGTRLSIL.

The CDR3 nucleotides are TGTGCCAGCAGCTCCGGCGGGCTTTTAGCTAACTATGGCTACACCTTC. The encoded protein is CASSSGGLLANYGYTF. The V gene is TRBV5-4, the J gene TRBJ1-2; D call uncertain. Looked up from germline, CDR1 is SGHNT and CDR2 is YYREEE (reference sequence). CDR3 length: 16 amino acids. The V end was cut by 3 bases, the J end by 0 bases, with 15 bases between. The full variable domain, completed using reference TRBV5-4 and TRBJ1-2, is ETGVTQSPTHLIKTRGQQVTLRCSSQSGHNTVSWYQQALGQGPQFIFQYYREEENGRGNFPPRFSGLQFPNYSSELNVNALELDDSALYLCASSSGGLLANYGYTFGSGTRLTVV.